This T cell receptor (beta chain) derives from a study of blood T cell repertoires in COVID-19. About the study: Specimens from acute and convalescent COVID-19 originated in the United States, Italy and Spain.

Germline V lookup: CDR1 LNHDA, CDR2 SQIVND (reference sequence). The CDR3 contains 12 residues. V dropped 7 bases and J dropped 8; count of bases not matched to a gene: 4. In the source study's methods: Scientists estimated how many nucleated cells there were by amplifying reference gene primers. Repertoires were generated with immunoSEQ multiplex PCR, while TCRdb's copy carries only in-frame clones and drops some. The DNA gave D and trimming, while V, J and clone size come from that table. The sample lists over 350,000 clones; about 83% were seen once. Participant-given clinical history determined each cohort assignment. Recovered status applied to Cohort 3 donors who had two consecutive negative PCRs. It also applied to those with clearance or with symptom resolution. Only a few counts were recorded for this clone.

The source material was PBMCs or T cells enriched from blood (not recorded which). This sequence was found in a woman in her 50s who had recovered from COVID-19. The chain carries TRBV19 and TRBJ1-3; 8 nucleotides line up with TRBD1. The CDR3, as DNA: TGTGCCAGTACCCAGGGGGCGCACACCATATATTTT. Protein sequence: CASTQGAHTIYF.